A selection of T cell receptor beta chains follows, all from one sample in a study of post-analysis software for immune sequencing data. MiXCR, run by TCRdb on the PCR reads, gives a single entry per CDR3 protein. Of 380,000 or so distinct CDR3 sequences detected, roughly 30% appear once; the ten largest clones hold around 15%. Sequencing was done on a sample of blood. Receptor source: a girl between 10 and 17 years old with multiple sclerosis. CDR3s include the opening cysteine and the closing phenylalanine or tryptophan. Each record gives: D gene, J gene, clone size, V gene, CDR3 DNA, CDR3 protein. D genes are given only for firm matches. Clone size is given for some rows only: seen once, a few or many times, or a class if the clone is expanded.

TRBD1,TRBJ1-2,-,TRBV5-1,TGCGCCAGCAGCTTGGACAGGGGGCACTATGGCTACACCTTC,CASSLDRGHYGYTF
-,TRBJ2-1,many,TRBV12-3/TRBV12-4,TGTGCCAGCAGCCCCTACGGCCTTTACAATGAGCAGTTCTTC,CASSPYGLYNEQFF
TRBD2,TRBJ2-3,-,TRBV4-1,TGCGCCAGCAGCCAAAGGACTAGCTATCTCACAGATACGCAGTATTTT,CASSQRTSYLTDTQYF
-,TRBJ2-1,few,TRBV11-2,TGTGCCAGCAGTCCACGGTTGGGGCACAATGAGCAGTTCTTC,CASSPRLGHNEQFF
-,TRBJ2-2,few,TRBV6-1,TGTGCCAGCAGACTCACTGTGGTAGGGGCGAACACCGGGGAGCTGTTTTTT,CASRLTVVGANTGELFF
-,TRBJ2-2,few,TRBV4-3,TGCGCCAGCAGCCTCCTACACTCGGCGGGGGAGCTGTTTTTT,CASSLLHSAGELFF
-,TRBJ2-3,few,TRBV4-1,TGCGCCAGCAGTCCTCTCGTCCCGGAAAGCACAGATACGCAGTATTTT,CASSPLVPESTDTQYF
-,TRBJ2-5,-,TRBV18,TGTGCCAGCTCCCCTACCCAAGGGAATGCGGAGACCCAGTACTTC,CASSPTQGNAETQYF
TRBD1,TRBJ2-3,few,TRBV5-5,TGTGCCAGCAGCGGACAGGACAGGTGGTTAACAGATACGCAGTATTTT,CASSGQDRWLTDTQYF
TRBD1,TRBJ2-7,-,TRBV4-1,TGCGCCAGCAGCCAAGGTCAGGGGGTGATATACGAGCAGTACTTC,CASSQGQGVIYEQYF
TRBD1,TRBJ2-5,few,TRBV7-3,TGTGCCAGCAGGGCACGGGACAGCCAAGAGACCCAGTACTTC,CASRARDSQETQYF
-,TRBJ2-6,-,TRBV12-3/TRBV12-4,TGTGCCAGCAGTTTCACTAGTCCTGGGGCCAACGTCCTGACTTTC,CASSFTSPGANVLTF
-,TRBJ1-6,few,TRBV6-6,TGTGCCAGCTCAAAAGTTGGGCTAAATTCACCCCTCCACTTT,CASSKVGLNSPLHF
-,TRBJ2-7,many,TRBV5-1,TGCGCCAGCAGCTTGGAAACAGTTGGATTCTACGAGCAGTACTTC,CASSLETVGFYEQYF
-,TRBJ2-7,few,TRBV6-1,TGTGCCACCCAGGAACCGGGTAATTCCTACGAGCAGTACTTC,CATQEPGNSYEQYF
-,TRBJ2-6,-,TRBV7-8,TGTGCCGGCAGCTTCAGCTGGTCTGGGGCCAACGTCCTGACTTTC,CAGSFSWSGANVLTF
TRBD1,TRBJ1-1,once,TRBV4-1,TGCGCCAGCAGCCATAGGACAGGGATCGGGACTGAAGCTTTCTTT,CASSHRTGIGTEAFF
-,TRBJ2-5,-,TRBV7-2,TGTGCCAGCAGCTTAGAAGGGAACCCGGAGACCCAGTACTTC,CASSLEGNPETQYF
-,TRBJ1-6,-,TRBV5-1,TGCGCCAGCAGCCAGGGGACCCTCGTGTCCTATAATTCACCCCTCCACTTT,CASSQGTLVSYNSPLHF
-,TRBJ1-4,few,TRBV2,TGTGCCAGCAGTGAGGGTCCAACTAATGAAAAACTGTTTTTT,CASSEGPTNEKLFF
-,TRBJ2-1,-,TRBV27,TGTGCCAGCAGTCCGAACGCCCCAGGGGATGAGCAGTTCTTC,CASSPNAPGDEQFF
-,TRBJ2-7,-,TRBV28,TGTGCCAGCAGTTTACGAGGAGCGGAGCAGTACTTC,CASSLRGAEQYF
TRBD2,TRBJ2-3,-,TRBV12-3/TRBV12-4,TGTGCCAGCAGTTTCCGGAATAGCGGGGCCTCCACAGATGCGCAGTATTTT,CASSFRNSGASTDAQYF
-,TRBJ1-1,-,TRBV5-1,TGCGCCAGCAGCTTGGATCTGGGAGGCACTGAAGCTTTCTTT,CASSLDLGGTEAFF
-,TRBJ1-5,-,TRBV3-1,TGTGCCAGCAGCCCTAGGGTCCGGGACCAGCCCCAGCATTTT,CASSPRVRDQPQHF
-,TRBJ1-5,once,TRBV12-3/TRBV12-4,TGTGTCAGCAGATGGGGGGGGGCAGATAGCAATCAGCCCCAGCATTTT,CVSRWGGADSNQPQHF
TRBD2,TRBJ2-7,few,TRBV4-3,TGCGCCAGCAGCCAAGATTGGGCGGGGGGGTATCGGGACGAGCAGTACTTC,CASSQDWAGGYRDEQYF
-,TRBJ1-5,-,TRBV6-2/TRBV6-3,TGTGCCAGCAGGAACATAGGACGGCTTTGGAATCAGCCCCAGCATTTT,CASRNIGRLWNQPQHF
-,TRBJ2-5,-,TRBV28,TGTGCCAGCAGTTCGAGAGTGCAAGAGACCCAGTACTTC,CASSSRVQETQYF
TRBD1,TRBJ1-2,-,TRBV5-1,TGCGCCAGCAGCTCGGGGGATGACAGGGACGGCTACACCTTC,CASSSGDDRDGYTF
-,TRBJ2-7,-,TRBV20-1,TGCAGTGTTAGAGACAAACTATCCCGGGACTCAACCTACGAGCAGTACTTC,CSVRDKLSRDSTYEQYF
-,TRBJ2-7,-,TRBV20-1,TGCAGTGCTAGTCCGGCAGACTCCTACGAGCAGTACTTC,CSASPADSYEQYF
-,TRBJ2-1,-,TRBV11-3,TGTGCCAGCAGCCCCCCGGACACACACAATGAGCAGTTCTTC,CASSPPDTHNEQFF
TRBD1,TRBJ2-5,few,TRBV29-1,TGCAGCGTTTACTACAGGGGATCGGAGACCCAGTACTTC,CSVYYRGSETQYF
TRBD2,TRBJ2-3,-,TRBV3-1,TGTGCCAGCAGCACGGGACTAGCGGGGGAGAGTACGACAGATACGCAGTATTTT,CASSTGLAGESTTDTQYF
-,TRBJ2-1,-,TRBV20-1,TGCAGTGCTAGAGATCGGGGGCGGGGGACCTACAATGAGCAGTTCTTC,CSARDRGRGTYNEQFF
-,TRBJ2-7,-,TRBV5-1,TGCGCCAGCAACCCGCCCGGGACGGCCTCCTACGAGCAGTACTTC,CASNPPGTASYEQYF